The source of this TCR beta chain is a study of regulatory T cells in long-lasting Graves disease. Indicated time point: newly diagnosed GD, antithyroid drugs for less than 3 months. Construction of the TCR library relied on RNA isolated from PBMCs. Germline CDR1 reads ENHRY; CDR2 reads SYGVKD. This CDR3 comprises 17 residues. The V and J ends lost 6 bases and 0 bases, in that order; junction bases with no gene match: 11. To make TCR beta libraries, researchers used iRepertoire HTBI primers and Arm-PCR of CDR3 regions. TCRdb itself ran the multiplex PCR reads through MiXCR, one entry per CDR3 protein. The table records 350,000 to 400,000 distinct CDR3 sequences, around 15% of them present only once. These records were also assigned to another study, of T cells in Graves' hyperthyroidism and ophthalmopathy.

V is TRBV10-3 and J is TRBJ1-1, with 9 nucleotides matching TRBD1. The sample was peripheral blood mononuclear cells (PBMCs), taken at new diagnosis, from a patient treated with antithyroid drugs. This TCR was sampled from a woman between 18 and 29 years old with Graves disease. The CDR3 sequence: CAISTPGQGQVNTEAFF. The CDR3 region has the DNA TGTGCCATCAGCACTCCGGGACAGGGCCAGGTGAACACTGAAGCTTTCTTT.